This T cell receptor beta chain was profiled in a study of T cells in Graves' hyperthyroidism and ophthalmopathy (dated by TCRdb to the late 2010s). Study-level background: Peripheral blood samples were taken at the time of initial diagnosis, prior to any treatment. To identify TCR V-J signatures that set the groups apart, the researchers used a discovery cohort of 95 to 100 patients, made up of 40 to 45 with Graves' ophthalmopathy and some 58 with stable Graves' hyperthyroidism. Prospective prediction of ophthalmopathy was tested in an independent validation cohort consisting of 18 hyperthyroidism patients and approximately 16 patients who later progressed to ophthalmopathy. The roughly 94 discovery patients were randomly divided into training and test sets at a 7:3 ratio. In addition, the study compared T-cell repertoires in thyroid tissue and in blood from five to seven Graves' hyperthyroidism patients. After sampling, hyperthyroidism patients received methimazole starting at 30 mg daily, and ophthalmopathy patients received high-dose intravenous methylprednisolone. The paper describes TCR Vbeta CDR3 sequencing of 120 to 150 peripheral blood samples, made up of 43 ophthalmopathy patients, roughly 72 hyperthyroidism patients and approximately 17 progressor patients. Overall results and qualifications from the work: No statistical method was used to set the sample size in advance, and investigators knew the group allocation. Blood samples also contained most of the expanded thyroid clonotypes (frequency above 0.001), which suggests that blood repertoires may reflect thyroid immune responses. A model built on a 13 V-J signature distinguished ophthalmopathy from stable hyperthyroidism, reaching about 88% sensitivity and about 81% specificity in cross-validation and 80%/75% in testing. In validation, the model predicted progression to ophthalmopathy a median of about 6.8 months before onset, with over 55% sensitivity and 72.22% specificity.

This clonotype was detected ten times or more. The antigen this receptor binds is unknown. No much larger clonotype is one base removed from it; base qualities were not supplied. The TCR beta CDR3 regions were amplified from RNA transcripts. For the first round of RT-PCR on the TCR CDR3, the HTBI primer set was used together with the Qiagen OneStep RT-PCR kit. The libraries were constructed in a second round of multiplex PCR and then size-selected and purified. Paired-end sequencing of the libraries was performed with 100 bp reads on an Illumina HiSeq2000. In the source study's methods: SOAPnuke was used to process the raw data, removing reads that contained adapters or uncalled bases, had a mean Phred below 15, or lacked an exact match to the constant primer or identifier. COPE v1.2.5 was used to merge high-quality paired reads, and clonotypes were defined as unique nucleotide sequences. MiTCR v1.1 was used to align the clonotypes against IMGT TRBV, TRBD and TRBJ reference segments. The analysis was restricted to V-J combinations with a frequency above 0.0001, which together covered 99% to 99.2% of the repertoires. A TCS score was defined as the ratio of F50 (clonal expansion) to E x V (chaos), with BLOSUM62-based TCRdist applied between CDR3 peptides within each V-J. Welch's t-statistics and random forest reduced around 520 V-J features to roughly 13, which were used in a naive Bayes classifier (R e1071). Starting from the raw public reads, TCRdb applied fastp trimming at Q25, assembled clones with MiXCR and retained in-frame beta chains. Entries are consolidated by CDR3 protein sequence, retaining the most common genes and DNA. The V and J calls come from TCRdb's annotation, not from the publication. The sample has roughly 170,000 distinct CDR3 sequences on record, approximately 17% of them singletons. Clones ranked in the top ten supply around 27% of the sample.

Stable Graves' hyperthyroidism was defined as the absence of progression to ophthalmopathy over 18 months of follow-up. The hyperthyroidism patients were between 18 and 65 years old and newly diagnosed, with a disease duration of less than 2 months. Patients with uncontrolled infections, other autoimmune diseases, pregnancy or lactation were excluded. Clinical symptoms, serum thyroxine and TRAb, thyroid ultrasound, and orbital computed tomography formed the basis for the diagnoses. Ficoll-Paque density gradient centrifugation was used to isolate PBMCs from 10 ml of fresh peripheral blood. Total RNA was extracted using Trizol reagent, and RNA quality was assessed on an Agilent 2100 Bioanalyzer. The germline V gene encodes CDR1 LNHDA and CDR2 SQIVND (reference sequence). V was cut back by 6 bases and J by 7 bases, leaving a gap of 15 bases between them. The CDR3 goes from the cysteine to the phenylalanine over 13 residues. The CDR3 DNA has 39 bases and is translated from base 1.

The chain links TRBV19 with TRBJ1-2, with the D gene too uncertain to name. This TCR was recovered from a woman aged 50 to 60 with Graves' hyperthyroidism. Sequencing was carried out using blood. CDR3 protein: CASSKDGVGGYTF. The sequenced DNA: TGTGCCAGTAGCAAGGACGGCGTAGGTGGCTACACCTTC.